The source of this TCR beta chain is a study of OX40 agonist ivuxolimab in advanced cancers. As for the study in general: Three individuals attained partial responses, comprising one hepatocellular carcinoma case and two cutaneous melanoma cases.

Germline-derived CDR1 and CDR2 are GTSNPN and SVGIG (reference sequence). The CDR3 sequence is 13 residues long. V was shortened by 3 bases and J by 0 bases, with 6 bases between the two germline ends. Only in-frame clones appear in the TCRdb table, and some are missing; sequencing was by immunoSEQ multiplex PCR. This table holds roughly 110,000 clones, just over 90% found once. The V call is TRBV30, the J call TRBJ2-1; D is uncertain. The input for sequencing was CD4+ or CD8+ T cells sorted from blood, taken in a trial of the OX40 agonist ivuxolimab. The TCR sequence derives from an adult with an advanced solid tumor such as melanoma, head and neck, liver or kidney cancer. CDR3 residues: CAWRRSSYNEQFF. In nucleotides, the CDR3 is TGTGCCTGGAGGAGGAGCTCCTACAATGAGCAGTTCTTC.